This TCR beta chain was found in a study of immune evolution from preneoplasia to lung adenocarcinoma. H&E slides confirmed each diagnosis, reviewed by two pathologists independently. Premalignant or tumor cells were enriched by macro-dissection after pathologic assessment. Profiling relied on immunoSEQ multiplex PCR, and the TCRdb table lists in-frame clones only, not all of them. The data show some 9,200 clones, just under 80% seen once. The CDR3 has 17 amino acids. V dropped 4 bases and J dropped 2; count of bases not matched to a gene: 3. The germline CDR1 and CDR2 sequences are SGDLS and YYNGEE. The source is a person of 80 years or more with lung adenocarcinoma. The sample comprised FFPE lung adenocarcinoma in situ tissue. This chain joins TRBV9 and TRBJ2-1; 16 nucleotides agree with TRBD2. The chain's CDR3 is CASSTGTSGGAYNEQFF. In nucleotides, the CDR3 is TGTGCCAGCAGCACCGGGACTAGCGGGGGGGCCTACAATGAGCAGTTCTTC.